This T cell receptor (beta chain) comes out of a study of cytomegalovirus exposure and HLA in healthy donors. Study results and caveats: Serostatus for CMV was the only available immune exposure information.

Only a few counts were recorded for this clone. Antigen unknown. CDR3 size: 17 residues. Germline CDR1 is SGHNT and CDR2 is YYREEE (reference sequence). V lost 3 bases to trimming and J lost 3 bases; unmatched junction nucleotides: 11. Primers for the PCR totalled 60 Vbeta and 13 Jbeta. Sequencing was performed with immunoSEQ multiplex PCR; in TCRdb, only in-frame clones are kept and a portion is missing. The sample yields 120,000 or so clones, 8.5% to 9% seen once. This chain links TRBV5-4 with TRBJ2-3; TRBD2 matches 9 bases. The sequenced sample was PBMCs. This sequence was found in a woman aged 40-49 years in good health and CMV-seropositive. The CDR3 protein is CASSSPPAGGATDTQYF. The CDR3 DNA reads as TGTGCCAGCAGCTCCCCCCCAGCGGGGGGAGCTACAGATACGCAGTATTTT.